Below are 8 T cell receptor beta chains sequenced from a single sample in a study of PD-1 blockade in classical Hodgkin lymphoma. Relapse after autologous stem cell transplantation occurred in every patient, and brentuximab vedotin exposure varied. Produced via immunoSEQ multiplex PCR; TCRdb's table is partial and in-frame only. Of approximately 12,000 clones in the sample, roughly 77% are singletons; the top ten hold 24%. The sample consisted of peripheral blood mononuclear cells (PBMCs), taken at baseline. The receptors stem from a human donor with classical Hodgkin lymphoma.

The V gene is TRBV4-2, the J gene TRBJ1-3, with 10 bases fitting TRBD1. The CDR3 is 17 residues long. The germline V gene encodes CDR1 LGHNA and CDR2 YNFKEQ. V was pared by 4 bases and J by 2 bases, with 8 bases of the junction left unmatched. CDR3 coding DNA: TGTGCCAGCAGCCCGATTCCGGGACAGGGGACTGGAAACACCATATATTTT. This codes for CASSPIPGQGTGNTIYF.

The chain has TRBV11-2 and TRBJ1-1; D might be TRBD1 (6 bases). Germline values: CDR1 SGHAT, CDR2 FQNNGV. CDR3 length: 13 residues. Trimming stripped 4 bases from V and 7 bases from J, with 13 bases between. The CDR3 DNA reads as TGTGCCAGCAGCTCCACAGGGAGGGGTGAAGCTTTCTTT. Translated, it gives CASSSTGRGEAFF.

This clone was detected a few times. V and J are TRBV11-3 and TRBJ2-3, with D unclear. With 4 bases removed from V and 5 bases from J, the gap between germline ends came to 13 bases. CDR1 is SGHNT and CDR2 is YENEEA in the germline V gene. CDR3 size: 14 residues. The CDR3 DNA is TGTGCCAGCAGCTCCCGGGCCTTCGGAGATACGCAGTATTTT. Protein product: CASSSRAFGDTQYF.

V usage is TRBV18 and J usage is TRBJ1-1; no clear D. Germline-derived CDR1 and CDR2 are KGHSH and LQKENI. The CDR3 runs to 13 residues. V gave up 3 bases and J gave up 1 base, with 6 bases separating them. CDR3 nucleotides: TGTGCCAGCTCACCGCGGGAGAACACTGAAGCTTTCTTT. This gives the protein CASSPRENTEAFF. Looking up the rest from reference TRBV18 and TRBJ1-1 gives the full variable domain: NAGVMQNPRHLVRRRGQEARLRCSPMKGHSHVYWYRQLPEEGLKFMVYLQKENIIDESGMPKERFSAEFPKEGPSILRIQQVVRGDSAAYFCASSPRENTEAFFGQGTRLTVV.

CDR3 DNA: TGTGCCAGCAGCCGCAGCCAGGGGGCCTACACCGGGGAGCTGTTTTTT. It codes for CASSRSQGAYTGELFF. The V call is TRBV7-9, the J call TRBJ2-2, with TRBD1 matching over 8 bases. Germline trimming cut 5 bases from V and 3 bases from J; bases unmatched to any gene: 8. Germline V CDR1 and CDR2: SEHNR, FQNEAQ (reference sequence). The CDR3 loop spans 16 amino acids.

The chain couples TRBV2 to TRBJ1-4; no firm D call. There are 14 residues in the CDR3. V gave up 0 bases and J gave up 7 bases, with 9 bases separating them. Germline V gene lookup returns CDR1 SNHLY and CDR2 FYNNEI. As DNA, the CDR3 is TGTGCCAGCAGTGAAGCTTTGGGAGGTGAAAAACTGTTTTTT. This translates into CASSEALGGEKLFF.

The V gene is TRBV11-2, the J gene TRBJ2-3, with D possibly TRBD1 on 5 matching bases. This CDR3 contains 15 residues. Trimming took off 1 base at V and 0 bases at J, with 8 bases between the two ends. CDR1 is SGHAT and CDR2 is FQNNGV in the germline V gene. The DNA for the CDR3 is TGTGCCAGCAGCTTAGTAGGGGTTAGCACAGATACGCAGTATTTT. Its translation: CASSLVGVSTDTQYF.

The chain couples TRBV4-2 to TRBJ1-3; 7 nucleotides align to TRBD1. CDR3 length equals 16 residues. J gave up 6 bases and V 2 bases, and 10 bases lay outside the gene matches. The germline gives CDR1 LGHNA, CDR2 YNFKEQ. The CDR3 here is CASSQFQGQASNTIYF. The CDR3 nucleotides read TGTGCCAGCAGCCAATTCCAAGGACAGGCCTCAAACACCATATATTTT.